A selection of T cell receptor beta chains follows, all from one sample in a study of OX40 agonist ivuxolimab in advanced cancers. The repertoire was sequenced with immunoSEQ multiplex PCR; TCRdb's copy has only in-frame clones and lacks some. The sample lists approximately 68,000 clones; approximately 82% were seen once. This specimen consisted of CD4+ or CD8+ T cells sorted from blood, obtained in a trial of the OX40 agonist ivuxolimab. These receptors came from an adult with an advanced solid tumor such as melanoma, head and neck, liver or kidney cancer. Both conserved end residues are part of each CDR3. A D gene is named only where the DNA matches it firmly. Rows may omit the clone size; those that give it use once, few, many or a size class.

j_gene | v_gene | abundance | d_gene | CDR3aa | CDR3nt
TRBJ1-2 | TRBV29-1 | . | TRBD1 | CSVGGGQARNSYGYTF | TGCAGCGTTGGCGGGGGACAGGCCCGGAATTCATATGGCTACACCTTC
TRBJ2-5 | TRBV4-1 | . | . | CASSPMGETQYF | TGCGCCAGCAGCCCCATGGGGGAGACCCAGTACTTC
TRBJ1-4 | TRBV28 | . | . | CASRVIGATNEKLFF | TGTGCCAGCAGGGTCATTGGGGCAACTAATGAAAAACTGTTTTTT
TRBJ1-1 | TRBV19 | few | . | CASSLRGWDTEAFF | TGTGCCAGTAGTCTCAGGGGCTGGGACACTGAAGCTTTCTTT
TRBJ2-2 | TRBV5-4 | . | TRBD2 | CASSPAGGGSTGELFF | TGTGCCAGCAGCCCGGCCGGCGGGGGGAGCACCGGGGAGCTGTTTTTT
TRBJ1-1 | TRBV19 | . | . | CASSIDGSLNTEAFF | TGTGCCAGTAGTATAGACGGAAGCCTGAACACTGAAGCTTTCTTT
TRBJ2-3 | TRBV5-1 | once | TRBD1 | CASSPGTGLDTQYF | TGCGCCAGCAGCCCGGGGACAGGATTAGATACGCAGTATTTT
TRBJ2-5 | TRBV28 | . | . | CASTAPMETQYF | TGTGCCAGCACTGCCCCGATGGAGACCCAGTACTTC
TRBJ2-3 | TRBV5-1 | . | TRBD2 | CASSSLAVEDTQYF | TGCGCCAGCAGCTCACTAGCGGTGGAGGATACGCAGTATTTT
TRBJ1-5 | TRBV6-5 | . | . | CASSPGIYSNQPQHF | TGTGCCAGCAGTCCCGGAATTTATAGCAATCAGCCCCAGCATTTT
TRBJ2-1 | TRBV5-4 | . | . | CASSLGLGVDNEQFF | TGTGCCAGCAGCTTGGGACTAGGGGTTGACAATGAGCAGTTCTTC
TRBJ2-2 | TRBV19 | . | . | CASSPKGGFTGELFF | TGTGCCAGTAGCCCCAAGGGAGGCTTCACCGGGGAGCTGTTTTTT
TRBJ2-5 | TRBV13 | . | . | CASSSTGERQETQYF | TGTGCCAGCAGCTCCACTGGTGAGCGGCAAGAGACCCAGTACTTC
TRBJ2-3 | TRBV19 | . | . | CASSPPGQGTDTQYF | TGTGCCAGTAGTCCCCCTGGGCAGGGAACAGATACGCAGTATTTT
TRBJ1-1 | TRBV7-2 | . | TRBD1 | CASSRGQGLGNTEAFF | TGTGCCAGCAGCAGAGGACAGGGTCTGGGGAACACTGAAGCTTTCTTT
TRBJ1-5 | TRBV5-1 | . | . | CASSLTPGQPQHF | TGCGCCAGCAGCTTGACCCCCGGTCAGCCCCAGCATTTT
TRBJ2-7 | TRBV5-4 | once | . | CASSLDGNEQYF | TGTGCCAGCAGCTTGGACGGCAACGAGCAGTACTTC
TRBJ2-5 | TRBV28 | . | TRBD1 | CASSLSTGGYQETQYF | TGTGCCAGCAGTCTCTCGACAGGGGGTTACCAAGAGACCCAGTACTTC
TRBJ2-3 | TRBV10-3 | . | TRBD1 | CAISDTGGRTDTQYF | TGTGCCATCAGTGATACAGGGGGAAGGACAGATACGCAGTATTTT
TRBJ1-5 | TRBV2 | once | . | CASSGRGANQPQHF | TGTGCCAGCAGTGGTAGAGGGGCAAATCAGCCCCAGCATTTT
TRBJ1-4 | TRBV30 | . | TRBD1 | CAWSQGGANSMYEKLFF | TGTGCCTGGAGTCAAGGGGGCGCGAATAGTATGTATGAAAAACTGTTTTTT
TRBJ2-3 | TRBV11-2 | . | TRBD1 | CASRELDRVKQYF | TGTGCCAGCAGGGAATTGGACAGGGTGAAGCAGTATTTT
TRBJ1-1 | TRBV5-1 | . | . | CASSPGAVDTEAFF | TGCGCCAGCAGCCCGGGGGCGGTAGACACTGAAGCTTTCTTT
TRBJ1-1 | TRBV5-1 | . | . | CASAGGNTEAFF | TGCGCCAGCGCCGGAGGGAACACTGAAGCTTTCTTT
TRBJ1-1 | TRBV2 | . | . | CASSELDSPEAFF | TGTGCCAGCAGTGAACTCGACAGCCCTGAAGCTTTCTTT
TRBJ1-6 | TRBV6-4 | few | . | CASSLMSDSPLHF | TGTGCCAGCAGCCTGATGAGTGATTCACCCCTCCACTTT
TRBJ2-5 | TRBV5-1 | . | . | CASSLGHLETQYF | TGCGCCAGCAGCTTGGGACATCTGGAGACCCAGTACTTC
TRBJ2-3 | TRBV29-1 | . | TRBD1 | CSVPGTAITDTQYF | TGCAGCGTGCCAGGGACAGCAATCACAGATACGCAGTATTTT
TRBJ2-7 | TRBV7-2 | . | TRBD1 | CASSPRDRGGDEQYF | TGTGCCAGCAGCCCGCGTGACAGGGGCGGGGACGAGCAGTACTTC
TRBJ2-2 | TRBV9 | . | . | CASSVAGVRTGELFF | TGTGCCAGCAGCGTAGCGGGGGTCCGCACCGGGGAGCTGTTTTTT
TRBJ2-1 | TRBV27 | once | . | CASKRTLANEQFF | TGTGCCAGCAAACGAACCCTAGCGAATGAGCAGTTCTTC
TRBJ1-2 | TRBV6-1 | . | . | CASSEGSSQLWGYTF | TGTGCCAGCAGTGAAGGGTCCAGCCAGCTATGGGGCTACACCTTC
TRBJ1-3 | TRBV7-9 | medium-sized | TRBD1 | CASSLGTGTGAGNTIYF | TGTGCCAGCAGCTTAGGGACCGGGACAGGGGCTGGAAACACCATATATTTT
TRBJ1-5 | TRBV6-6 | . | . | CASSAGGHQPQHF | TGTGCCAGCTCCGCCGGGGGTCATCAGCCCCAGCATTTT
TRBJ2-1 | TRBV7-7 | . | . | CASSRSRDGEQFF | TGTGCCAGCAGCCGAAGTAGGGACGGTGAGCAGTTCTTC
TRBJ2-1 | TRBV29-1 | . | TRBD2 | CSAWGGYNEQFF | TGCAGCGCCTGGGGGGGGTACAATGAGCAGTTCTTC
TRBJ2-3 | TRBV5-8 | . | . | CASSRGASHGDTQYF | TGTGCCAGCAGCCGGGGGGCGTCTCACGGGGATACGCAGTATTTT
TRBJ2-7 | TRBV2 | . | . | CASRLDISYEQYF | TGTGCCAGCAGACTGGACATTTCCTACGAGCAGTACTTC
TRBJ1-1 | TRBV28 | . | TRBD1 | CASTGRGRGDNTEAFF | TGTGCCAGCACCGGCAGGGGGCGCGGGGACAACACTGAAGCTTTCTTT
TRBJ2-5 | TRBV5-1 | . | TRBD1 | CASSFYFGQGTSGETQYF | TGCGCCAGCAGCTTTTATTTCGGACAGGGAACATCGGGGGAGACCCAGTACTTC
TRBJ2-7 | TRBV4-1 | . | TRBD1 | CASSRQGELYEQYF | TGCGCCAGCAGCCGACAGGGGGAACTCTACGAGCAGTACTTC
TRBJ1-5 | TRBV6-6 | . | . | CASSGDSQSNQPQHF | TGTGCCAGCTCGGGAGACAGTCAGAGCAATCAGCCCCAGCATTTT
TRBJ2-7 | TRBV28 | . | TRBD2 | CASSRLAGTNEQYF | TGTGCCAGCAGCAGACTAGCGGGAACGAACGAGCAGTACTTC
TRBJ2-1 | TRBV30 | . | . | CAWSATGGAGNEQFF | TGTGCCTGGAGTGCCACAGGGGGAGCGGGGAATGAGCAGTTCTTC
TRBJ2-7 | TRBV7-2 | . | TRBD2 | CASSLSASGSGEQYF | TGTGCCAGCAGCTTATCGGCTAGCGGGAGCGGCGAGCAGTACTTC
TRBJ2-3 | TRBV11-2 | . | . | CASSSVLDTQYF | TGTGCCAGCAGCTCGGTTCTAGATACGCAGTATTTT
TRBJ1-1 | TRBV7-8 | . | . | CASSLFRSTEAFF | TGTGCCAGCAGCTTATTTAGGAGCACTGAAGCTTTCTTT
TRBJ1-4 | TRBV9 | . | . | CASSESTTTNEKLFF | TGTGCCAGCAGCGAGTCCACGACAACTAATGAAAAACTGTTTTTT
TRBJ2-2 | TRBV5-1 | once | TRBD2 | CASSFTSGFGELFF | TGCGCCAGCAGCTTTACTAGCGGCTTCGGGGAGCTGTTTTTT
TRBJ1-1 | TRBV7-9 | once | . | CASTSLIPEAFF | TGTGCCAGCACCAGTTTAATCCCTGAAGCTTTCTTT
TRBJ1-1 | TRBV7-9 | . | TRBD1 | CASSLRDREDTEAFF | TGTGCCAGCAGCTTAAGGGACAGGGAAGACACTGAAGCTTTCTTT
TRBJ1-1 | TRBV13 | once | . | CASSLGLISEAFF | TGTGCCAGCAGCTTAGGGCTCATCTCTGAAGCTTTCTTT
TRBJ2-3 | TRBV15 | . | TRBD2 | CATSRDPSGRADTQYF | TGTGCCACCAGCAGAGACCCTAGCGGAAGGGCTGATACGCAGTATTTT
TRBJ1-3 | TRBV11-2 | . | . | CASSRWGGRENTIYF | TGTGCCAGCAGCCGTTGGGGGGGGCGCGAAAACACCATATATTTT
TRBJ1-1 | TRBV9 | . | . | CASSPHGFSTEAFF | TGTGCCAGCAGCCCCCATGGGTTTAGCACTGAAGCTTTCTTT
TRBJ1-5 | TRBV6-1 | . | TRBD1 | CASSEGQGVRYSNQPQHF | TGTGCCAGCAGTGAAGGACAGGGCGTTCGCTATAGCAATCAGCCCCAGCATTTT
TRBJ2-5 | TRBV7-2 | once | TRBD2 | CASSLLAGIQETQYF | TGTGCCAGCAGCCTACTAGCGGGTATACAAGAGACCCAGTACTTC